This TCR beta chain was sequenced during a study of post-analysis software for immune sequencing data. Study-wide findings and caveats: Batch-matched samples strongly co-clustered by F measure. About five TRBV segments (TRBV5-6, TRBV5-1 and TRBV20-1 among them) occurred more frequently in patients than in controls.

Each TCR beta cDNA library carried unique molecular identifiers. TCRdb independently ran MiXCR on the PCR reads; one entry per CDR3 protein. The table shows approximately 770,000 distinct CDR3 sequences, with 46% occurring only once. Germline V lookup: CDR1 PRHDT, CDR2 FYEKMQ (reference sequence). Trimming cost V 1 base and J 2 bases, with 9 bases left between them. The CDR3 covers 14 residues. The table lists this clonotype with a count of one. Its antigen is as yet unknown. The sample was blood. This sequence originates from a girl between 5 and 17 years old with multiple sclerosis. J is TRBJ2-7 and V is TRBV13; D is uncertain. The CDR3 sequence: CASSLARKTYEQYF. The CDR3 region has the DNA TGTGCCAGCAGCTTAGCACGGAAGACCTACGAGCAGTACTTC.